These 17 T cell receptor beta chains originate from one sample sequenced in a study of long-term antiretroviral therapy in people with HIV. Sequencing relied on immunoSEQ assay v3.0, run at survey level. Measured with immunoSEQ multiplex PCR; TCRdb has only the in-frame clones, and not every one. The sample has about 28,000 clones, around four fifths seen once; the top ten hold approximately 10%. Sequenced here: unsorted PBMCs, sampled almost 2.9 years after starting antiretroviral therapy. These receptors were collected from a man aged 25-45 years with HIV.

Concerning this clone: A read error may account for a junction end that differs from germline. The V and J genes are TRBV7-7 and TRBJ2-2; 7 positions agree with TRBD2. The V gene's germline CDR1 is SSHAT and CDR2 FNYEAQ (reference sequence). This CDR3 has 15 amino acids. As DNA, the CDR3 is TGTGCTAGCAGCCCCGGGAGGACGGACACCGGGGAGCTGTTTTTT. Translating gives CASSPGRTDTGELFF.

V usage is TRBV2 and J usage is TRBJ2-7; D is possibly TRBD2 (5 bases). The CDR3 extends over 11 amino acids. V gave up 7 bases and J gave up 9 bases, with 13 bases separating them. Looked up from germline, CDR1 is SNHLY and CDR2 is FYNNEI. The CDR3 here is CASIETRGQYF. In DNA form, the CDR3 reads TGTGCCAGCATTGAGACTCGGGGGCAGTACTTC.

The CDR3 reads CASSAAGGSIQYF. The DNA of the CDR3 is TGTGCCAGCAGCGCAGCGGGGGGCTCTATTCAGTACTTC. The gene calls are TRBV7-2 and TRBJ2-4; 9 nucleotides agree with TRBD2. The CDR3 spans 13 residues. CDR1 and CDR2 (germline): SGHTA, FQGNSA. V lost 5 bases, J lost 10 bases, and 6 bases stayed unmatched.

For the CDR3, the DNA is TGTGCCTGGAGTCCGATAGCGGGATTCCCCGATACGCAGTATTTT. It translates to CAWSPIAGFPDTQYF. V is TRBV30 and J is TRBJ2-3; 8 bases fit TRBD2. The V and J ends lost 2 bases and 6 bases, in that order; junction bases with no gene match: 10. The CDR3 is 15 residues long. Germline CDR1 reads GTSNPN; CDR2 reads SVGIG (reference sequence).

This chain uses TRBV7-9 with TRBJ2-3, with D hard to call. The germline V gene encodes CDR1 SEHNR and CDR2 FQNEAQ (reference sequence). This CDR3 region has 12 residues. The germline V and J ends were trimmed by 4 bases and 0 bases, with 2 bases remaining between them. CDR3 loop: CASSYSTDTQYF. CDR3 nucleotide sequence: TGTGCCAGCAGCTACAGCACAGATACGCAGTATTTT.

The chain uses TRBV6-5 and TRBJ1-6, with 7 bases fitting TRBD1. Unmatched junction bases numbered 6, after V lost 6 bases and J lost 7 bases. The length of the CDR3 is 14 residues. Looked up from germline, CDR1 is MNHEY and CDR2 is SVGAGI. The CDR3 coding sequence is TGTGCCAGCAGGAGAGGGACAGAGAATTCACCCCTCCACTTT. Protein sequence: CASRRGTENSPLHF.

The genes are TRBV21-1 and TRBJ2-2; TRBD2, the table's D call, lacks a check against the DNA. TRBV21-1 is listed as a pseudogene. This CDR3 comprises 17 residues. CDR3 sequence: CARTIGETSGGNGELFF. The CDR3 DNA sequence: TGTGCCAGGACCATAGGAGAGACTAGCGGGGGGAACGGGGAGCTGTTTTTT.

The DNA of the CDR3 is TGTGCCAGCAGACAGGGTTGGGGTAATTCACCCCTCCACTTT. This translates into CASRQGWGNSPLHF. V gene TRBV27 combines with J gene TRBJ1-6; tentative D call: TRBD1 (6 bases). The CDR3 sequence is 14 residues long. CDR1 and CDR2 from the germline V gene are MNHEY and SMNVEV (reference sequence). Trimming took off 6 bases at V and 6 bases at J, with 12 bases between the two ends.

CDR3 region: CASSLDELNTQYF. CDR3 in DNA: TGTGCCAGCAGCTTAGACGAGTTAAATACGCAGTATTTT. The chain couples TRBV11-2 to TRBJ2-3; D call uncertain. V lost 0 bases, J lost 7 bases, and 8 bases lay in between. This CDR3 has 13 residues. The germline CDR1 and CDR2 sequences are SGHAT and FQNNGV.

This chain links TRBV4-3 with TRBJ1-5; D is uncertain. Per the germline V gene, CDR1 is LGHNA and CDR2 is YSLEER. V gave up 0 bases and J gave up 0 bases, with 9 bases separating them. The CDR3 loop spans 16 amino acids. In nucleotides, the CDR3 is TGCGCCAGCAGCCAAGATCTGACGGCTAGCAATCAGCCCCAGCATTTT. It yields the protein CASSQDLTASNQPQHF.

The chain links TRBV18 to TRBJ2-1; 9 bases are a match to TRBD2. Germline assignment: CDR1 KGHSH and CDR2 LQKENI. This CDR3 spans 19 amino acids. The V segment lost 0 bases and the J segment 2 bases; nucleotides outside the gene matches: 11. CDR3: CASSPPTRSTSGPYNEQFF. CDR3 nucleotide sequence: TGTGCCAGCTCACCACCAACCCGCTCGACTAGCGGACCCTACAATGAGCAGTTCTTC.

The chain carries TRBV6-1 and TRBJ1-1, with TRBD1 matching 10 bases. The V gene end was trimmed by 2 bases and the J gene end by 1 base; junction bases not matched to a gene: 4. The germline V gene encodes CDR1 MNHNS and CDR2 SASEGT. The CDR3 is 16 residues long. The CDR3 spells CASSERDRGSNTEAFF. CDR3 DNA sequence: TGTGCCAGCAGTGAAAGGGACAGGGGATCGAACACTGAAGCTTTCTTT.

This sequence joins TRBV29-1 and TRBJ1-1; D is ambiguous. CDR1 is SQVTM, CDR2 ANQGSEA, per germline. The CDR3 is 11 amino acids. Trimming cost V 7 bases and J 2 bases, with 8 bases left between them. CDR3 sequence reads: CSGEGNTEAFF. The DNA for the CDR3 is TGCAGCGGCGAGGGTAACACTGAAGCTTTCTTT.

The rearrangement uses TRBV5-6 and TRBJ2-3; maybe TRBD2 (7 bases). There are 15 residues in the CDR3. V was clipped by 4 bases and J by 0 bases, with 12 bases between them. Per the germline V gene, CDR1 is SGHDT and CDR2 is YYEEEE. The CDR3 nucleotides read TGTGCCAGCAGCCTGGGGGGGCTTAGCACAGATACGCAGTATTTT. Amino acid sequence: CASSLGGLSTDTQYF.

The gene calls are TRBV9 and TRBJ2-7; maybe TRBD2 (5 bases). The V gene lost 4 bases and the J gene lost 3 bases, with 11 bases spanning the gap. The length of the CDR3 is 13 residues. Germline values: CDR1 SGDLS, CDR2 YYNGEE. The DNA for the CDR3 is TGTGCCAGCAGCTCCGGACTTCTCTACGAGCAGTACTTC. Translated: CASSSGLLYEQYF.

V usage is TRBV27 and J usage is TRBJ2-2; TRBD2 matches 10 bases. Germline-derived CDR1 and CDR2 are MNHEY and SMNVEV (reference sequence). Losses at the gene ends were 0 bases for V and 3 bases for J; bases not matched to a gene: 1. The CDR3 consists of 16 residues. The CDR3 DNA reads TGTGCCAGCAGTTTATCGGGACTAGCGTACACCGGGGAGCTGTTTTTT. Its protein is CASSLSGLAYTGELFF.

The chain couples TRBV19 to TRBJ2-5; D not resolved. The germline V gene encodes CDR1 LNHDA and CDR2 SQIVND (reference sequence). Between the trimmed V and J ends, which lost 0 bases and 3 bases, there was a span of 8 bases. The CDR3 contains 14 residues. CDR3 sequence: CASSIDGTEETQYF. In DNA, the CDR3 is TGTGCCAGTAGTATAGATGGTACAGAAGAGACCCAGTACTTC.